This TCR beta chain stems from a study of blood T cell repertoires in COVID-19. Overall study: Sites in the United States, Italy and Spain provided acute and convalescent COVID-19 samples. From T cells, B-cell-depleted T cells, or PBMCs came the material, which was cDNA or gDNA.

Clones were sequenced by immunoSEQ multiplex PCR, and TCRdb holds only the in-frame ones, with some missing. The profile shows approximately 160,000 clones, around nine tenths of them singletons. This clone showed up just once. This sequence originates from a man aged 50 or older with acute or convalescent COVID-19. Sequenced input: peripheral blood.

CDR3 sequence reads: CASSLRRVGGAVNTEAFF. CDR3 sequence (DNA): TGTGCCAGCAGCTTACGGAGGGTGGGAGGGGCGGTGAACACTGAAGCTTTCTTT. The chain couples TRBV7-2 to TRBJ1-1; D possibly corresponds to TRBD1 (5 bases). This CDR3 has 18 amino acids. Germline V gene sequence: CDR1 SGHTA, CDR2 FQGNSA. V was pared by 2 bases and J by 0 bases, with 19 bases between.